This TCR beta chain is from a study of blood T cell repertoires in COVID-19. Recruited during active infection, patients (from Seattle) were subsequently followed longitudinally. Germline CDR1 reads LGHDT; CDR2 reads YNNKEL (reference sequence). This CDR3 is 17 amino acids long. Trimming stripped 0 bases from V and 3 bases from J, with 16 bases between. Original methodology: Estimation of nucleated cell counts relied on the amplification of reference gene primers. Data came from immunoSEQ multiplex PCR; TCRdb stores just in-frame clones and leaves some out. The V and J calls and the clone size are those of that table, but D and trimming were determined from the DNA. The table includes approximately 70,000 clones, roughly 71% detected once.

The rearrangement joins TRBV3-1 (or the pseudogene TRBV3-2) to TRBJ2-3; D might be TRBD1 (6 bases). The sample was peripheral blood. The TCR originated in a man aged 55 to 70 with COVID-19, enrolled during active disease. CDR3 loop: CASSQESMRGWTDTQYF. DNA for the CDR3: TGTGCCAGCAGCCAAGAGAGTATGAGGGGGTGGACAGATACGCAGTATTTT.